This T cell receptor (beta chain) was identified during a study of blood T cells in healthy people across ages. Trimming took 9 bases from V and 8 from J, leaving 26 bases between them. Germline-derived CDR1 and CDR2 are MNHEY and SMNVEV (reference sequence). This CDR3 spans 17 amino acids. For the second PCR, which ran for about 7 to 11 cycles, a sample-barcoded 5' primer and a J-beta primer mix were used. Through a template-switch adaptor with 12 random nucleotides, each cDNA molecule received a tag. TCRdb called the 5' RACE reads again in MiXCR, with one record for every CDR3 protein. The sample lists about 1,400,000 distinct CDR3 sequences, approximately 63% occurring once. Study results and limitations: Naive T cell percentage showed a strong correlation with the diversity of TCR beta. Unsorted PBMC input precluded a conclusive naive versus antigen-experienced comparison.

A word on this clonotype: Antigen unknown.

Sequences were obtained from blood. The J gene is TRBJ1-6, the V gene TRBV27; tentative D call: TRBD1 (5 bases). This TCR derives from a man between 18 and 35 years old in good health. CDR3 DNA: TGTGCCAGGAGGCATAGGGGTGGGGGGACCTGGGATTCACCCCTCCACTTT. Translating it yields CARRHRGGGTWDSPLHF.